What follows are 21 T cell receptor beta chains derived from one specimen sequenced in a study of post-analysis software for immune sequencing data (dated by TCRdb to the mid-2010s). These receptors are not linked to any known antigen. The protocol used for the library was PCR. This sample was sequenced with an Illumina HiSeq 2500. Unique molecular identifiers were incorporated into TCR beta cDNA libraries to reduce PCR and sequencing biases. TCRdb reprocessed the public reads (quality trimming at Q25 with fastp, clone calling with MiXCR) and kept in-frame beta chains. Rows matching on CDR3 protein sequence are summarized as one entry with the most common DNA and genes. Within this sample are almost 700,000 distinct CDR3 sequences, with 55% to 60% of them counted one time only. The ten largest clones represent roughly 10% of the sample. Summary of the overall study and its limitations: Patients showed significantly higher frequencies than controls for a handful of TRBV segments, among them TRBV5-6, TRBV5-1 and TRBV20-1.

The sample consisted of blood. The receptors come from a girl aged 2-15 years with multiple sclerosis.

The V and J genes are TRBV10-2 and TRBJ2-1; a possible D gene is TRBD1 (5 bases). V shed 0 bases and J shed 4 bases, with 10 bases lying between them. In germline, CDR1 is WSHSY, CDR2 SAAADI. The CDR3 is made up of 15 amino acids. This CDR3 is CASSESRTLYNEQFF. For the CDR3, the DNA is TGCGCCAGCAGTGAGTCGCGGACACTGTACAATGAGCAGTTCTTC.

This clonotype appeared a single time. CDR3 DNA: TGTGCCACCAGCAGAGCCTCCGGGACAGGGAACACTGAAGCTTTCTTT. Protein product: CATSRASGTGNTEAFF. J is TRBJ1-1 and V is TRBV15; 8 bases fit TRBD1. The CDR3 contains 16 residues. Germline assignment: CDR1 LNHNV and CDR2 YYDKDF (reference sequence). The V segment lost 1 base and the J segment 1 base; nucleotides outside the gene matches: 5. The full variable domain, in which reference TRBV15 and TRBJ1-1 provide the parts outside the CDR3, is DAMVIQNPRYQVTQFGKPVTLSCSQTLNHNVMYWYQQKSSQAPKLLFHYYDKDFNNEADTPDNFQSRRPNTSFCFLDIRSPGLGDTAMYLCATSRASGTGNTEAFFGQGTRLTVV.

The V call is TRBV29-1, the J call TRBJ2-7; D is unresolved. The closer fit of TRBJ2-5 to the DNA end suggests the J call may be wrong. This CDR3 is 12 amino acids long. Looked up from germline, CDR1 is SQVTM and CDR2 is ANQGSEA. In DNA, the CDR3 is TGCAGCGTTGTGCCAGGCTTTGAGACCCAGTACTTC. Translation: CSVVPGFETQYF.

V usage is TRBV20-1 and J usage is TRBJ2-5, with a possible D match to TRBD1 (6 bases). The J call is in doubt because the DNA end fits TRBJ2-7 better. This CDR3 spans 14 amino acids. The germline gives CDR1 DFQATT, CDR2 SNEGSKA (reference sequence). The CDR3 nucleotides read TGCAGTGCTTCCCCGATGGGGGCCGAGGACGAGCAGTACTTC. It yields the protein CSASPMGAEDEQYF.

This clonotype was counted between two and nine times. This chain connects TRBV6-1 to TRBJ1-5; D is undetermined. Trimming cost V 2 bases and J 3 bases, with 8 bases left between them. Germline V gene lookup returns CDR1 MNHNS and CDR2 SASEGT. CDR3 length: 14 amino acids. CDR3 loop: CASSEFTDNQPQHF. As DNA, the CDR3 is TGTGCCAGCAGTGAATTCACAGACAATCAGCCCCAGCATTTT.

This chain connects TRBV20-1 to TRBJ2-5, with 12 bases identical to TRBD2. Germline CDR1 reads DFQATT; CDR2 reads SNEGSKA (reference sequence). With V trimmed by 6 bases and J by 5 bases, 10 bases remained unmatched. The length of the CDR3 is 15 residues. In nucleotides, the CDR3 is TGCAGTGCGGCTCGACTAGCGGGGGATTTGGAGACCCAGTACTTC. This codes for CSAARLAGDLETQYF.

This clonotype was observed a handful of times. The genes are TRBV20-1 and TRBJ2-3; D not resolved. The CDR3 is 12 residues long. Germline CDR1 and CDR2: DFQATT and SNEGSKA (reference sequence). V dropped 3 bases and J dropped 3 bases, with 7 bases sitting between them. This CDR3 reads CSASPNTDTQYF. CDR3 nucleotide sequence: TGCAGTGCTAGCCCTAATACAGATACGCAGTATTTT.

J is TRBJ1-2 and V is TRBV6-2 or TRBV6-3; 9 nucleotides line up with TRBD1. Trimming took 6 bases from V and 4 from J; bases not matched to a gene: 9. The germline V gene has CDR1 MNHEY and CDR2 SVGEGT. The CDR3 spans 15 residues. The CDR3 reads CASSSGTGLTYGYTF. The CDR3 nucleotides are TGTGCCAGCAGCTCCGGGACAGGGCTGACCTATGGCTACACCTTC.

The chain uses TRBV4-1 and TRBJ2-1; D is possibly TRBD1 or TRBD2 (5 bases each). The CDR3 extends over 16 amino acids. Trimming cost V 4 bases and J 0 bases, with 13 bases left between them. Germline V CDR1 and CDR2: MGHRA, YSYEKL. The CDR3 sequence is CASSPGGSISYNEQFF. The CDR3, as DNA: TGCGCCAGCAGCCCTGGGGGTTCCATCTCCTACAATGAGCAGTTCTTC.

The chain links TRBV25-1 to TRBJ2-1; 7 bases are a match to TRBD2. Looked up from germline, CDR1 is MGHDK and CDR2 is SYGVNS. The ends lost 0 bases at V and 6 bases at J; junction bases unmatched: 5. The CDR3 length is 15 residues. The CDR3 DNA follows: TGTGCCAGCAGTGAATACGGCGGGAGAGTCAATGAGCAGTTCTTC. It is translated as CASSEYGGRVNEQFF.

The chain recombines TRBV2 with TRBJ2-3; 7 nucleotides align to TRBD1. Germline V lookup: CDR1 SNHLY, CDR2 FYNNEI. V was pared by 8 bases and J by 4 bases, with 12 bases of the junction left unmatched. The CDR3 totals 15 residues. The CDR3 here is CASGSNRGKSDTQYF. As DNA, the CDR3 is TGTGCCAGCGGCTCCAACAGGGGTAAATCAGATACGCAGTATTTT.

The genes are TRBV6-1 and TRBJ2-1; TRBD2 matches at 7 bases. The CDR3 length is 18 residues. Trimming cost V 2 bases and J 9 bases; bases outside gene matches: 19. Germline V CDR1 and CDR2: MNHNS, SASEGT. DNA of the CDR3: TGTGCCAGCAGTGAACGGTTCGGGCGGGAGCAGTCTAGGGTTGAGCAGTTCTTC. It encodes CASSERFGREQSRVEQFF.

The V call is TRBV7-2, the J call TRBJ2-7; D unresolved. The V gene's germline CDR1 is SGHTA and CDR2 FQGNSA. V was cut by 2 bases and J by 5 bases, with 10 bases left in between. CDR3 length equals 13 residues. CDR3 amino acids: CASSLSNWNEQYF. For the CDR3, the DNA is TGTGCCAGCAGCTTAAGTAACTGGAACGAGCAGTACTTC.

The CDR3 spells CSVPGTLSTDTQYF. The CDR3 DNA reads TGCAGCGTCCCCGGGACCCTGAGCACAGATACGCAGTATTTT. The chain is built from TRBV29-1 and TRBJ2-3; possibly TRBD1 or TRBD2 for D (5 bases each). Germline CDR1 is SQVTM and CDR2 is ANQGSEA. Trimming removed 6 bases at V and 0 bases at J, with 13 bases between. CDR3 size: 14 residues.

V usage is TRBV20-1 and J usage is TRBJ2-5, with D perhaps TRBD2 (6 bases). CDR3 size: 15 residues. Trimming took off 0 bases at V and 1 base at J, with 12 bases between the two ends. Germline V gene data show CDR1 as DFQATT and CDR2 as SNEGSKA (reference sequence). In DNA, the CDR3 is TGCAGTGCTAGAGATGGCGGGGTAGTCCAAGAGACCCAGTACTTC. As protein: CSARDGGVVQETQYF.

V usage is TRBV10-3 and J usage is TRBJ2-7; D call uncertain. V shed 3 bases and J shed 0 bases, with 6 bases lying between them. Germline V gives CDR1 ENHRY, CDR2 SYGVKD. The CDR3 sequence is 13 residues long. CDR3 nucleotide sequence: TGTGCCATCAGTGATGGTCTCTCCTACGAGCAGTACTTC. This encodes CAISDGLSYEQYF.

The V call is TRBV29-1, the J call TRBJ2-1, with TRBD2 as a possible D gene (5 bases). Germline-derived CDR1 and CDR2 are SQVTM and ANQGSEA. This CDR3 spans 12 amino acids. The V end was cut by 5 bases, the J end by 9 bases, with 14 bases between. This CDR3 reads CSVFRPLGEQFF. CDR3 coding DNA: TGCAGCGTTTTTCGTCCACTAGGTGAGCAGTTCTTC.

This rearrangement joins TRBV6-5 to TRBJ2-6; 7 nucleotides agree with TRBD1. J lost 3 bases, V lost 2 bases, and 10 bases had no gene match. The V gene's germline CDR1 is MNHEY and CDR2 SVGAGI. CDR3 length equals 18 residues. The CDR3 bases are TGTGCCAGCAGTTACGACAGGGTAGGATCGCGTGGGGCCAACGTCCTGACTTTC. It translates to CASSYDRVGSRGANVLTF.

V and J are TRBV15 and TRBJ2-3, with 8 bases that match TRBD2. J lost 6 bases, V lost 1 base, and 3 bases had no gene match. This CDR3 has 14 residues. Per the germline V gene, CDR1 is LNHNV and CDR2 is YYDKDF (reference sequence). CDR3 residues: CATSRGSGTDTQYF. The CDR3 region has the DNA TGTGCCACCAGCAGAGGTAGCGGGACGGATACGCAGTATTTT.

J is TRBJ2-4 and V is TRBV6-6, with 9 bases fitting TRBD1. The V gene's germline CDR1 is MNHNY and CDR2 SVGAGI (reference sequence). Trimming took 6 bases from V and 6 from J; bases not matched to a gene: 9. The CDR3 runs 15 residues. CDR3 region: CASSWDRVQGNIQYF. The CDR3 DNA sequence: TGTGCCAGCAGCTGGGACAGGGTTCAAGGAAACATTCAGTACTTC.

This CDR3 is CSVEFAPGQGGEQFF. The CDR3 bases are TGCAGCGTTGAATTCGCTCCGGGACAGGGTGGTGAGCAGTTCTTC. The rearrangement uses TRBV29-1 and TRBJ2-1, with TRBD1 matching over 9 bases. V lost 2 bases, J lost 9 bases, and 11 bases stayed unmatched. Germline loops: CDR1 SQVTM, CDR2 ANQGSEA. The CDR3 covers 15 residues.